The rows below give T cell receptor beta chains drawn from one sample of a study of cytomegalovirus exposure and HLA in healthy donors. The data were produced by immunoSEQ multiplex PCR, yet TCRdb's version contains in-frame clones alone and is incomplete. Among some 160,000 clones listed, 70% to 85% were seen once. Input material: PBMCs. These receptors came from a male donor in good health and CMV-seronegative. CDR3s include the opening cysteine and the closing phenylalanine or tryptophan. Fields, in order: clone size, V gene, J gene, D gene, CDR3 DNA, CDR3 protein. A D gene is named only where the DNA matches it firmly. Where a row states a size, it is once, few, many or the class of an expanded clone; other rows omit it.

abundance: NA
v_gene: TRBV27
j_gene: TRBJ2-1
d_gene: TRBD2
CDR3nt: TGTGCCAGCAGTTACTCAGGAGCGGGAGGTAATGAGCAGTTCTTC
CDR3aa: CASSYSGAGGNEQFF

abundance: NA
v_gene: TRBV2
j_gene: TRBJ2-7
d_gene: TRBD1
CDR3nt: TGTGCCAGCAGAGACAGGGAAGAGCAGTACTTC
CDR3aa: CASRDREEQYF

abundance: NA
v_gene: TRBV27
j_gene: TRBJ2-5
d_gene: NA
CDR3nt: TGTGCCAGCAGTCCTTGGGCCAACGGGGAGCAGTACTTC
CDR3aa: CASSPWANGEQYF

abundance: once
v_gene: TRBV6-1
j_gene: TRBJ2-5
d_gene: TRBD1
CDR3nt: TGTGCCAGCAGGATAGGGACAGGAGCAGAGACCCAGTACTTC
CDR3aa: CASRIGTGAETQYF

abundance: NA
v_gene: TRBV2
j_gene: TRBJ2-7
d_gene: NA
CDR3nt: TGTGCCAGCAGTGAAGCGCCGAGGTACGAGCAGTACTTC
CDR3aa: CASSEAPRYEQYF

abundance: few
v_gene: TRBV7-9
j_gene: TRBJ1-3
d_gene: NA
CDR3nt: TGTGCCAGCAGCTTTGGTCCGATGTTCCGGGTCACCTCTGGAAACACCATATATTTT
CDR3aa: CASSFGPMFRVTSGNTIYF

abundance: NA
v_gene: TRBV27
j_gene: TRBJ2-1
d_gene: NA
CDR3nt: TGTGCCAGCAGTTTGACTAGTTCCGGTCTATACTACAATGAGCAGTTCTTC
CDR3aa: CASSLTSSGLYYNEQFF

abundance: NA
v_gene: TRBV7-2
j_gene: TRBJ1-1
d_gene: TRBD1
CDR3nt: TGTGCCAGCAGCCCAGACAGGGGGCGCACTGAAGCTTTCTTT
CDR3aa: CASSPDRGRTEAFF

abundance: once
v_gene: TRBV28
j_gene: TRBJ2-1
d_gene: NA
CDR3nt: TGTGCCAGCAGTTTATTATCCCTAGGGGCCGATGAGCAGTTCTTC
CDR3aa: CASSLLSLGADEQFF

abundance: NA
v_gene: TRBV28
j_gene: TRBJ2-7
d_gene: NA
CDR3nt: TGTGCCAGCAGTCCCAATGGATGGCAGGGTAACTACGAGCAGTACTTC
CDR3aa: CASSPNGWQGNYEQYF

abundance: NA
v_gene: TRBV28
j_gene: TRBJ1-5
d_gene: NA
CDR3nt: TGTGCCAGCAGTCCTCAGAGGAGAGGTTCCAATCAGCCCCAGCATTTT
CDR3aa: CASSPQRRGSNQPQHF

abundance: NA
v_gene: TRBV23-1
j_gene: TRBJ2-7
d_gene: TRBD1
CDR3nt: TGCGCCTACCGGGACAGGAGCTCCTACGAGCAGTACTTC
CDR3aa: CAYRDRSSYEQYF

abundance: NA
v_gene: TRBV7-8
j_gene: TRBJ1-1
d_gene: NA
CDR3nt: TGTGCCAGCAGCTTAGGGGCAGGGACTGAAGCTTTCTTT
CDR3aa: CASSLGAGTEAFF

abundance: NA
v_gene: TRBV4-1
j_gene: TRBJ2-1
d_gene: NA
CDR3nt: TGCGCCAGCAGCCCCGGCCTGGGGCAGGCGAACAATGAGCAGTTCTTC
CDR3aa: CASSPGLGQANNEQFF

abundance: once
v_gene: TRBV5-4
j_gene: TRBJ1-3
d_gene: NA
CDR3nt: TGTGCCAGCAGCTTGGACGGGTCTGGAAACACCATATATTTT
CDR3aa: CASSLDGSGNTIYF

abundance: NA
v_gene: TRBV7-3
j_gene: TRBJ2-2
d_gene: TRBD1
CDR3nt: TGTGCCAGCAGCCCTGGGGACAGCCTCACCAACACCGGGGAGCTGTTTTTT
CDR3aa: CASSPGDSLTNTGELFF

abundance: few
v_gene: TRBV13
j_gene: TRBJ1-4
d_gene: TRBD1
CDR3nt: TGTGCCAGCAGCCAGGGACAGGGAGCTAATGAAAAACTGTTTTTT
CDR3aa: CASSQGQGANEKLFF

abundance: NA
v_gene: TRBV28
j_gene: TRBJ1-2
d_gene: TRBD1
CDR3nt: TGTGCCATCCAGGGGGCCCCCTATGGCTACACCTTC
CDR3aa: CAIQGAPYGYTF

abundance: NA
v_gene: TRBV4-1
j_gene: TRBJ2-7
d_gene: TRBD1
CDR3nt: TGCGCCAGCAGCCCAAACCCGGGACAGGCGAGCTCCTACGAGCAGTACTTC
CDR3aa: CASSPNPGQASSYEQYF

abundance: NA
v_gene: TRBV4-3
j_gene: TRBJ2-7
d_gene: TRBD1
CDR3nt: TGCGCCAGCAGCCAGGATCCTCCCCTGGGACAGGGGGCCGGAAGATACGAGCAGTACTTC
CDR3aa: CASSQDPPLGQGAGRYEQYF

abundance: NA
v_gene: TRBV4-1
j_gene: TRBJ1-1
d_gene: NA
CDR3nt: TGCGCCAGCAGCCAAGGTCAGGGAACTGAAGCTTTCTTT
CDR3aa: CASSQGQGTEAFF

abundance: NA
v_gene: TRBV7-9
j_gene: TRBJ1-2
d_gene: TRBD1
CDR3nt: TGTGCCAGCAGCCTCCCCCGGGACAGGGGCGATTTGAACCATGGCTACACCTTC
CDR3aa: CASSLPRDRGDLNHGYTF

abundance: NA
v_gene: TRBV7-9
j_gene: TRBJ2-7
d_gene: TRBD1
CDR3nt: TGTGCCAGCAGCCCCCGGACAGGCTCCTACGAGCAGTACTTC
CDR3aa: CASSPRTGSYEQYF

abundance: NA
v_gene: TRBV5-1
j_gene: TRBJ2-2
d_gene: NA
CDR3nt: TGCGCCAGCAGCTTGGCCGGGGTGGAGCTGTTTTTT
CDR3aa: CASSLAGVELFF

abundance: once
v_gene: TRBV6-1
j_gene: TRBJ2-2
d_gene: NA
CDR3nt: TGTGCCAGCAGTGAAGGACAGCCCCACACCGGGGAGCTGTTTTTT
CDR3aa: CASSEGQPHTGELFF

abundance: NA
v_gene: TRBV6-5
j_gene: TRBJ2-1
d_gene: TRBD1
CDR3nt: TGTGCCAGCAGTTACAGAAGGACAGGGGTCTACAATGAGCAGTTCTTC
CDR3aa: CASSYRRTGVYNEQFF